Listed below are T cell receptor beta chains from one sample, sequenced in a study of blood T cell repertoires in COVID-19. Repertoires were generated with immunoSEQ multiplex PCR, while TCRdb's copy carries only in-frame clones and drops some. The sample gives under 250,000 clones, around 81% of which show up once; approximately 2.5% is in the top ten. The sequenced sample consisted of peripheral blood. The receptors shown here come from a woman aged 55-69 years with acute or convalescent COVID-19. CDR3s include the opening cysteine and the closing phenylalanine or tryptophan. A D gene is named only where the DNA matches it firmly.

D gene: TRBD2; CDR3 length: 16; J gene: TRBJ2-5; V gene: TRBV9; CDR3 DNA: TGTGCCAGCAGCCCCCGGGGGGGGGCGGGAGGAGAGACCCAGTACTTC; CDR3 protein: CASSPRGGAGGETQYF
D gene: TRBD2; CDR3 length: 17; J gene: TRBJ2-3; V gene: TRBV2; CDR3 DNA: TGTGCCAGCAGTGACCCCAAACTAGCGGGGGAAACAGATACGCAGTATTTT; CDR3 protein: CASSDPKLAGETDTQYF
D gene: TRBD2; CDR3 length: 15; J gene: TRBJ2-3; V gene: TRBV9; CDR3 DNA: TGTGCCAGCAGCGTAGGCGGGGGGTACACAGATACGCAGTATTTT; CDR3 protein: CASSVGGGYTDTQYF
D gene: .; CDR3 length: 13; J gene: TRBJ1-2; V gene: TRBV9; CDR3 DNA: TGTGCCAGCGGCGGACCTGGGGCCTATGGCTACACCTTC; CDR3 protein: CASGGPGAYGYTF
D gene: .; CDR3 length: 16; J gene: TRBJ2-3; V gene: TRBV4-2; CDR3 DNA: TGTGCCAGCAGCCTCATGGGGGCGGGGGTCACAGATACGCAGTATTTT; CDR3 protein: CASSLMGAGVTDTQYF
D gene: .; CDR3 length: 12; J gene: TRBJ1-3; V gene: TRBV7-9; CDR3 DNA: TGTGCCAGCAGCCTTAGTGGAAACACCATATATTTT; CDR3 protein: CASSLSGNTIYF
D gene: .; CDR3 length: 15; J gene: TRBJ1-2; V gene: TRBV4-1; CDR3 DNA: TGCGCCAGCAGCTCCCAGACCGGGACAAACTATGGCTACACCTTC; CDR3 protein: CASSSQTGTNYGYTF
D gene: .; CDR3 length: 14; J gene: TRBJ1-2; V gene: TRBV5-4; CDR3 DNA: TGTGCCAGCAGCTCTGAACTCCTCAACTATGGCTACACCTTC; CDR3 protein: CASSSELLNYGYTF
D gene: .; CDR3 length: 16; J gene: TRBJ1-1; V gene: TRBV3-1/TRBV3-2; CDR3 DNA: TGTGCCAGCAGCCCGGGGGGACTAGCGGGCGGCTCTGAAGCTTTCTTT; CDR3 protein: CASSPGGLAGGSEAFF
D gene: .; CDR3 length: 15; J gene: TRBJ1-3; V gene: TRBV10-1; CDR3 DNA: TGCGCCAGCAGTGAGGTCAGGGACTCTGGAAACACCATATATTTT; CDR3 protein: CASSEVRDSGNTIYF
D gene: .; CDR3 length: 14; J gene: TRBJ2-7; V gene: TRBV6-5; CDR3 DNA: TGTGCCAGCAGTCGAACGGTGTTCCCTCTCGAGCAGTACTTC; CDR3 protein: CASSRTVFPLEQYF